The clone carrying this TCR beta chain was seen only a few times. This CDR3 comprises 14 residues. CDR1 and CDR2 (germline): ENHRY, SYGVKD. With 6 bases clipped from V and 5 bases from J, the junction kept 9 bases outside the gene matches. The data belong to a study of blood T cell repertoires in COVID-19. Clones were read by immunoSEQ multiplex PCR, and TCRdb kept only the in-frame ones, dropping some. The sample has 170,000 or so clones; approximately 85% are singletons. This TCR came from a woman aged 18 to 35 who had recovered from COVID-19. The rearrangement links TRBV10-3 to TRBJ2-5; 7 nucleotides align to TRBD1. The sequencing sample was made of PBMCs or T cells enriched from blood (not recorded which). CDR3 bases: TGTGCCATCAGCACAGGGGCCGCCGGGGAGACCCAGTACTTC. This sequence encodes CAISTGAAGETQYF.